The next 15 T cell receptor beta chains were all read from a single sample in a study of blood T cell repertoires in COVID-19. TCRdb's table, derived via immunoSEQ multiplex PCR, lists solely in-frame clones and lacks some. The sample lists 310,000 or so clones; 75% to 95% were seen once. Sequenced: PBMCs or T cells enriched from blood (not recorded which). The receptors were gathered from a woman aged 25 to 39 who had recovered from COVID-19.

The gene calls are TRBV28 and TRBJ2-7, with TRBD2 matching 11 bases. V lost 5 bases, J lost 4 bases, and 16 bases stayed unmatched. The CDR3 length is 18 residues. CDR1 and CDR2 (germline): MDHEN, SYDVKM. Here the CDR3 reads CASSLSALGLAGGYEQYF. The CDR3 bases are TGTGCCAGCAGTCTATCCGCCCTAGGACTAGCGGGTGGGTACGAGCAGTACTTC.

This clone was detected once. The genes are TRBV23-1 and TRBJ2-1; TRBD1 aligns across 7 bases. TRBV23-1 carries the ORF label, with uncertain function. The CDR3 is 16 residues long. The V and J ends lost 4 bases and 0 bases, in that order; junction bases with no gene match: 6. CDR3 residues: CASSRRQGHSYNEQFF. CDR3 nucleotides: TGCGCCAGCAGTCGAAGACAGGGACACTCCTACAATGAGCAGTTCTTC.

This rearrangement joins TRBV15 to TRBJ1-1, with 8 positions matching TRBD1. CDR1 LNHNV and CDR2 YYDKDF come from the germline V gene (reference sequence). The V gene end was trimmed by 4 bases and the J gene end by 0 bases; junction bases not matched to a gene: 1. This CDR3 has 14 amino acids. The CDR3 DNA reads as TGTGCCACCAGCAAGACAGGGGTGAACACTGAAGCTTTCTTT. It yields the protein CATSKTGVNTEAFF.

This chain links TRBV23-1 with TRBJ2-5, with 9 nucleotides matching TRBD2. TRBV23-1 is an ORF, with its function uncertain. Unmatched junction bases numbered 11, after V lost 3 bases and J lost 0 bases. This CDR3 comprises 18 residues. The chain's CDR3 is CASSQLRALAGDQETQYF. The DNA of the CDR3 is TGCGCCAGCAGTCAGCTCAGGGCTTTAGCGGGGGACCAAGAGACCCAGTACTTC.

This chain connects TRBV27 to TRBJ2-7, with 7 bases lining up with TRBD1. V dropped 4 bases and J dropped 10; count of bases not matched to a gene: 19. Germline V gene data show CDR1 as MNHEY and CDR2 as SMNVEV (reference sequence). The CDR3 extends over 16 amino acids. The CDR3 sequence: CASSSTGTDYSYGQYF. The CDR3 DNA is TGTGCCAGCAGTTCCACCGGGACAGACTACTCCTACGGACAGTACTTC.

This sequence joins TRBV28 and TRBJ1-5, with a tentative D call TRBD1 (5 bases). V lost 6 bases and J 6 bases, leaving 9 bases between the germline ends. There are 12 residues in the CDR3. Germline lookup yields CDR1 MDHEN and CDR2 SYDVKM. CDR3 amino acids: CASRGQVQPQHF. DNA of the CDR3: TGTGCCAGCAGGGGGCAGGTTCAGCCCCAGCATTTT.

This chain joins TRBV7-9 and TRBJ2-1; D is uncertain. Germline V CDR1 and CDR2: SEHNR, FQNEAQ (reference sequence). V dropped 8 bases and J dropped 0 bases, with 11 bases sitting between them. The CDR3 loop spans 14 amino acids. CDR3 nucleotides: TGTGCCAGCGGCCTCCTAGGCTCCTACAATGAGCAGTTCTTC. It yields the protein CASGLLGSYNEQFF. The complete variable domain, with remaining parts taken from reference TRBV7-9 and TRBJ2-1, reads DTGVSQNPRHKITKRGQNVTFRCDPISEHNRLYWYRQTLGQGPEFLTYFQNEAQLEKSRLLSDRFSAERPKGSFSTLEIQRTEQGDSAMYLCASGLLGSYNEQFFGPGTRLTVL.

The rearrangement links TRBV28 to TRBJ2-7, with 8 bases identical to TRBD2. This CDR3 has 15 residues. After removal of 2 bases from V and 3 bases from J, the junction contained 6 bases not matched to a gene. Germline V gene data show CDR1 as MDHEN and CDR2 as SYDVKM. CDR3 sequence reads: CASSLEDGRVYEQYF. In DNA, the CDR3 is TGTGCCAGCAGTTTAGAGGACGGGAGGGTCTACGAGCAGTACTTC.

V is TRBV2 and J is TRBJ2-1, with 9 bases that match TRBD2. There are 18 residues in the CDR3. Germline V lookup: CDR1 SNHLY, CDR2 FYNNEI. Losses at the gene ends were 2 bases for V and 3 bases for J; bases not matched to a gene: 11. CDR3 in DNA: TGTGCCAGCAGTGAAAAAGGTTTAAGCGGGAGGCACTACAATGAGCAGTTCTTC. Residues: CASSEKGLSGRHYNEQFF.

The V and J genes are TRBV30 and TRBJ1-4, with TRBD1 identical over 9 bases. The CDR3 is made up of 17 amino acids. After removal of 3 bases from V and 9 bases from J, the junction contained 17 bases not matched to a gene. Germline CDR1 GTSNPN, CDR2 SVGIG (reference sequence). CDR3 nucleotide sequence: TGTGCCTGGAGCCATACGATCCCGGGACAGGGAGACCAAAAACTGTTTTTT. As protein: CAWSHTIPGQGDQKLFF.

The chain carries TRBV4-3 and TRBJ2-1; 9 bases align to TRBD1. The CDR3 is 21 amino acids. The germline CDR1 and CDR2 sequences are LGHNA and YSLEER. J was trimmed by 0 bases and V by 0 bases; bases with no gene match: 15. CDR3 loop: CASSQDRLGQGWVTSYNEQFF. In DNA form, the CDR3 reads TGCGCCAGCAGCCAAGATAGGTTGGGACAGGGATGGGTAACCTCCTACAATGAGCAGTTCTTC.

J is TRBJ1-4 and V is TRBV7-9, with D tentatively TRBD1 (6 bases). Per the germline V gene, CDR1 is SEHNR and CDR2 is FQNEAQ (reference sequence). Trimming left V 5 bases short and J 10 bases short, with 17 bases between. The CDR3 runs 14 residues. The CDR3 DNA reads TGTGCCAGCAGCGCGCCGGGACATTGGGGAAAACTGTTTTTT. It codes for CASSAPGHWGKLFF.

CDR3: CATSRDPRQGHNQPQHF. The CDR3 DNA follows: TGTGCCACCAGCAGAGATCCACGACAGGGTCACAATCAGCCCCAGCATTTT. The V gene is TRBV15, the J gene TRBJ1-5, with 7 positions matching TRBD1. CDR3 length equals 17 residues. V dropped 0 bases and J dropped 3; count of bases not matched to a gene: 8. Germline loops: CDR1 LNHNV, CDR2 YYDKDF (reference sequence).

The J gene is TRBJ1-2, the V gene TRBV3-1 (or the pseudogene TRBV3-2), with 11 nucleotides matching TRBD1. V gave up 4 bases and J gave up 0 bases; unmatched junction bases: 4. Germline lookup yields CDR1 LGHDT and CDR2 YNNKEL (reference sequence). This CDR3 has 16 residues. CDR3 in DNA: TGTGCCAGCAGCCGGGGGACAGGGGGAACTAACTATGGCTACACCTTC. Residues: CASSRGTGGTNYGYTF.

CDR3 nucleotide sequence: TGTGCCAGCAGTTCACAGGGGACGCTTCTCTATGGCTACACCTTC. Translating it yields CASSSQGTLLYGYTF. The chain couples TRBV28 to TRBJ1-2; 7 bases agree with TRBD1. CDR1 and CDR2 (germline): MDHEN, SYDVKM. V was pared by 4 bases and J by 4 bases, with 9 bases of the junction left unmatched. CDR3 size: 15 residues.